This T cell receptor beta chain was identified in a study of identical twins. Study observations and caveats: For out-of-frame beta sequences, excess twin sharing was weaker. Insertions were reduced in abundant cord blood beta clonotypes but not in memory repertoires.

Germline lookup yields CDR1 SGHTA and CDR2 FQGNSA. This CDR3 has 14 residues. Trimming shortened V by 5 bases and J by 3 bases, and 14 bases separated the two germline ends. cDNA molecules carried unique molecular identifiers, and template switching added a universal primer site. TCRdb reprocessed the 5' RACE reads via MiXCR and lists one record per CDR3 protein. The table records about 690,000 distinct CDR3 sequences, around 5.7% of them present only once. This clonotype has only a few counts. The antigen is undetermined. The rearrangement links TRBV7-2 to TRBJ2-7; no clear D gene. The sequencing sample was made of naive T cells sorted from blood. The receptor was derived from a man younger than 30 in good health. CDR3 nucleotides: TGTGCCAGCAGCCCTCTAGTGGACCTCTACGAGCAGTACTTC. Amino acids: CASSPLVDLYEQYF.